This TCR beta chain was retrieved from a study of blood T cell repertoires in COVID-19. Study overall: Sources were T cells, B-cell-depleted T cells, or PBMCs; the material itself was cDNA or gDNA.

Patients of the Seattle cohort, enrolled during active infection, were followed longitudinally. Sequenced by immunoSEQ multiplex PCR; TCRdb stores in-frame clones only, minus some. The sample carries over 250,000 clones, around 84% recorded once. Per the germline V gene, CDR1 is MNHNY and CDR2 is SVGAGI (reference sequence). CDR3 length equals 12 residues. V lost 2 bases and J lost 6, with 8 bases in between. This clone was counted only a few times. This TCR derives from a human donor with COVID-19, enrolled during active disease. The donor label of this sample is uncertain. What was sequenced was peripheral blood. The chain recombines TRBV6-6 with TRBJ2-7, with D possibly TRBD1 on 6 matching bases. This CDR3 reads CASSYTGLEQYF. CDR3 DNA: TGTGCCAGCAGTTACACAGGGCTCGAGCAGTACTTC.